Listed here is a single T cell receptor (beta chain). This specimen belongs to a study of T cells in localized non-small cell lung cancer. Deletions cut 0 bases from V and 2 bases from J, with 17 bases between. CDR1 and CDR2 (germline): KGHSH, LQKENI. The CDR3 runs 19 residues. Produced via immunoSEQ multiplex PCR; TCRdb's table is partial and in-frame only. The sample lists under 55,000 clones; around 81% were seen once. Sequencing used PBMCs, obtained before any cancer treatment. This clonotype was sampled from a woman aged 40-69 years with stage II lung adenocarcinoma. The chain links TRBV18 to TRBJ2-6; the D call may be TRBD1 or TRBD2 (5 bases each). The CDR3 sequence is CASSPPNDGAWAGANVLTF. In DNA form, the CDR3 reads TGTGCCAGCTCACCACCGAACGACGGGGCCTGGGCTGGGGCCAACGTCCTGACTTTC.